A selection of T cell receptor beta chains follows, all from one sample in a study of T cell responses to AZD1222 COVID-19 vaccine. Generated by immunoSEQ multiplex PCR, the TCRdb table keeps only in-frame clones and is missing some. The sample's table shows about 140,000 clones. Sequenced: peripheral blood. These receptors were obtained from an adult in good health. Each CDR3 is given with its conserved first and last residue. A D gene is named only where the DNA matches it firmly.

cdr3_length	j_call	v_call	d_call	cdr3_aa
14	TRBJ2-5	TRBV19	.	CASGAHWGAETQYF
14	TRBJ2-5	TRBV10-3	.	CAISVGTSGETQYF
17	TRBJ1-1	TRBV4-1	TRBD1	CASSQVALSGGGTEAFF
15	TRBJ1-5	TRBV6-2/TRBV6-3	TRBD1	CASSYVGQGDQPQHF
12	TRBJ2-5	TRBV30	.	CAWTRSYETQYF
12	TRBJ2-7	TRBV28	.	CASRQGRYEQYF
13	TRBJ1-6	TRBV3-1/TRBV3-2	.	CASSQEMHSPLHF
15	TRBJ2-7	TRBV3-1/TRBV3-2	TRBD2	CASSQAGGGFYEQYF
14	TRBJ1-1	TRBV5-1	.	CASSFTRMNTEAFF
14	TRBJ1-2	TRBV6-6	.	CASSYQGQNYGYTF
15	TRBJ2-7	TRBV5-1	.	CASSLVIQGSYEQYF
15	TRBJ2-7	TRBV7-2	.	CASSSLHTGLGEQYF
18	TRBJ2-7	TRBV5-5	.	CASSLGVTRVGRLGEQYF
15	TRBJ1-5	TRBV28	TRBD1	CASSLRTGRAQPQHF
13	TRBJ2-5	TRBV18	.	CASSPDSGETQYF
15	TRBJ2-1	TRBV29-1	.	CSVEERLPAYNEQFF
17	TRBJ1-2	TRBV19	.	CASSGSLVPVTNYGYTF
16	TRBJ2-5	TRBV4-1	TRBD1	CASSQDESGGRETQYF
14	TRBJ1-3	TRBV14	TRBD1	CASSSTGLGNTIYF
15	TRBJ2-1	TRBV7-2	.	CASSLTGGWSDEQFF
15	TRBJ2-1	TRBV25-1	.	CASSEKGSSYNEQFF
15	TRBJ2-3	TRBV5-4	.	CASSLQGGGADTQYF
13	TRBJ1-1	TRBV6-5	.	CASSPQGNTEAFF
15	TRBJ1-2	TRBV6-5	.	CASSYSRGSNYGYTF
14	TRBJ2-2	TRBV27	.	CASSFLAQGGELFF
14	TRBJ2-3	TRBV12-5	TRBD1	CASGLGTGIDTQYF
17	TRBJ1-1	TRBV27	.	CASSPMNQVRLNTEAFF
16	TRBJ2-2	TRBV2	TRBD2	CASKLRGGSNTGELFF
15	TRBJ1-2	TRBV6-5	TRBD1	CAGARDRSGSYGYTF
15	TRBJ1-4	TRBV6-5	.	CASTQGISTNEKLFF
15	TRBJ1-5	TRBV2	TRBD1	CASRPGTGQNQPQHF
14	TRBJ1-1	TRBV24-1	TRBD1	CATSDPGQGTEAFF
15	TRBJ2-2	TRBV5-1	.	CASSLDPGNTGELFF
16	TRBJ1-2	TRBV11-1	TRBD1	CASSARTGGPYYGYTF
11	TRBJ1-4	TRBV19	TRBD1	CASSTGQVLFF
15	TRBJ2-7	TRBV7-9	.	CASSPAHMGAYEQYF
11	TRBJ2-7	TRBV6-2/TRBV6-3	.	CASSRAYEQCF
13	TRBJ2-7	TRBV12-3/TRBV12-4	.	CASSFGPLVEQYF
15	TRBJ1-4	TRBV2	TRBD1	CASSVRQGAEGKLFF
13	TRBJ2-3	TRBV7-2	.	CASSLERADHRYF
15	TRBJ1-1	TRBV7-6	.	CASSPTPGQNTEAFF
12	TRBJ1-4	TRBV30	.	CAWSPGGEKLFF
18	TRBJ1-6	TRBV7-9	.	CASSLGGGRGSYNSPLHF